The rows below give T cell receptor beta chains drawn from one sample of a study of blood T cell repertoires in COVID-19. TCRdb's table, derived via immunoSEQ multiplex PCR, lists solely in-frame clones and lacks some. The table shows 150,000 to 200,000 clones, with about 77% occurring only once. The specimen was peripheral blood. All receptors come from a woman of 80 years or more with active or convalescent COVID-19. Each CDR3 is given with its conserved first and last residue. The order of the fields is D gene, J gene, clone size, V gene, CDR3 protein, CDR3 DNA. A D gene is named only where the DNA matches it firmly. Where a row states a size, it is once, few, many or the class of an expanded clone; other rows omit it.

d_gene: TRBD1
j_gene: TRBJ1-1
abundance: -
v_gene: TRBV20-1
CDR3aa: CSASGLNEGAHTEAFF
CDR3nt: TGCAGTGCTAGTGGGTTGAACGAGGGGGCCCACACTGAAGCTTTCTTT

d_gene: TRBD1
j_gene: TRBJ1-5
abundance: few
v_gene: TRBV7-9
CDR3aa: CASSLDWGQQPQHF
CDR3nt: TGTGCCAGCAGCTTAGATTGGGGACAGCAGCCCCAGCATTTT

d_gene: TRBD1
j_gene: TRBJ1-2
abundance: -
v_gene: TRBV19
CDR3aa: CASSAGTGGANGYTF
CDR3nt: TGTGCCAGTAGTGCCGGGACAGGGGGCGCAAATGGCTACACCTTC

d_gene: TRBD1
j_gene: TRBJ2-7
abundance: -
v_gene: TRBV18
CDR3aa: CASSPLTRTGDYEQYF
CDR3nt: TGTGCCAGCTCACCACTAACCAGGACAGGGGACTACGAGCAGTACTTC

d_gene: TRBD1
j_gene: TRBJ1-2
abundance: -
v_gene: TRBV5-1
CDR3aa: CASHTGDSYGYTF
CDR3nt: TGCGCCAGCCACACAGGGGACAGCTATGGCTACACCTTC

d_gene: -
j_gene: TRBJ1-1
abundance: -
v_gene: TRBV5-5
CDR3aa: CASSGAQQGLNTEAFF
CDR3nt: TGTGCCAGCAGCGGCGCCCAACAGGGACTGAACACTGAAGCTTTCTTT

d_gene: -
j_gene: TRBJ1-2
abundance: -
v_gene: TRBV5-5
CDR3aa: CASSLYTGSGLDYGYTF
CDR3nt: TGTGCCAGCAGCTTGTATACAGGGTCAGGTCTTGACTATGGCTACACCTTC

d_gene: TRBD2
j_gene: TRBJ2-1
abundance: -
v_gene: TRBV28
CDR3aa: CASTLSGGGNEQFF
CDR3nt: TGTGCCAGCACCCTTAGCGGGGGCGGGAATGAGCAGTTCTTC

d_gene: TRBD1
j_gene: TRBJ1-1
abundance: -
v_gene: TRBV2
CDR3aa: CASSVDRLNTEAFF
CDR3nt: TGTGCCAGCAGTGTGGACAGGTTGAACACTGAAGCTTTCTTT

d_gene: -
j_gene: TRBJ2-7
abundance: -
v_gene: TRBV7-9
CDR3aa: CASSPQGGPNEQYF
CDR3nt: TGTGCCAGCAGCCCGCAAGGAGGCCCAAACGAGCAGTACTTC

d_gene: -
j_gene: TRBJ2-7
abundance: -
v_gene: TRBV6-2/TRBV6-3
CDR3aa: CASSNPRGEQYF
CDR3nt: TGTGCCAGCAGCAACCCCCGGGGTGAGCAGTACTTC

d_gene: -
j_gene: TRBJ1-6
abundance: -
v_gene: TRBV5-4
CDR3aa: CASRIQGTYNSPLHF
CDR3nt: TGTGCCAGCCGAATACAGGGAACCTATAATTCACCCCTCCACTTT

d_gene: -
j_gene: TRBJ1-2
abundance: -
v_gene: TRBV4-3
CDR3aa: CASRHSGISGGYTF
CDR3nt: TGCGCCAGCAGGCATTCGGGGATATCGGGTGGCTACACCTTC

d_gene: TRBD1
j_gene: TRBJ1-4
abundance: -
v_gene: TRBV3-1/TRBV3-2
CDR3aa: CASSQATGWDEKLFF
CDR3nt: TGTGCCAGCAGCCAAGCGACAGGGTGGGATGAAAAACTGTTTTTT

d_gene: TRBD1
j_gene: TRBJ2-1
abundance: -
v_gene: TRBV5-1
CDR3aa: CASSHKDRGPYNEQFF
CDR3nt: TGCGCCAGCAGCCACAAGGACAGGGGGCCCTACAATGAGCAGTTCTTC

d_gene: -
j_gene: TRBJ1-1
abundance: few
v_gene: TRBV6-5
CDR3aa: CASSRTVNTEAFF
CDR3nt: TGTGCCAGCTCCCGGACAGTGAACACTGAAGCTTTCTTT

d_gene: -
j_gene: TRBJ1-1
abundance: -
v_gene: TRBV11-2
CDR3aa: CASRSQSGFEAFF
CDR3nt: TGTGCCAGCAGATCCCAGTCCGGGTTTGAAGCTTTCTTT

d_gene: TRBD2
j_gene: TRBJ2-2
abundance: -
v_gene: TRBV9
CDR3aa: CASRPGTSGVGELFF
CDR3nt: TGTGCCAGCAGACCTGGGACTAGCGGGGTGGGGGAGCTGTTTTTT

d_gene: -
j_gene: TRBJ1-1
abundance: -
v_gene: TRBV5-4
CDR3aa: CASSLGPEAFF
CDR3nt: TGTGCCAGCAGCTTGGGGCCGGAAGCTTTCTTT

d_gene: TRBD1
j_gene: TRBJ1-2
abundance: -
v_gene: TRBV12-3/TRBV12-4
CDR3aa: CASRRTGSYGYTF
CDR3nt: TGTGCCAGCAGAAGGACAGGGTCTTACGGCTACACCTTC

d_gene: TRBD1
j_gene: TRBJ2-7
abundance: few
v_gene: TRBV6-5
CDR3aa: CASRRHGQGNEQYF
CDR3nt: TGTGCCAGCAGAAGACATGGACAGGGCAATGAGCAGTACTTC

d_gene: TRBD1
j_gene: TRBJ2-1
abundance: few
v_gene: TRBV4-1
CDR3aa: CASSQTYRGGLIF
CDR3nt: TGCGCCAGCAGCCAAACTTATCGAGGGGGCCTGATCTTC

d_gene: -
j_gene: TRBJ2-1
abundance: -
v_gene: TRBV18
CDR3aa: CASSRRQGGYNEQFF
CDR3nt: TGTGCCAGCTCACGACGGCAGGGTGGGTACAATGAGCAGTTCTTC

d_gene: TRBD1
j_gene: TRBJ2-7
abundance: -
v_gene: TRBV4-1
CDR3aa: CASSQEKPGTGFNEQYF
CDR3nt: TGCGCCAGCAGCCAAGAAAAACCCGGGACAGGTTTCAACGAGCAGTACTTC

d_gene: TRBD2
j_gene: TRBJ2-1
abundance: -
v_gene: TRBV19
CDR3aa: CASSIGTSGYNEQFF
CDR3nt: TGTGCCAGTAGTATAGGTACTAGCGGGTACAATGAGCAGTTCTTC

d_gene: -
j_gene: TRBJ2-2
abundance: few
v_gene: TRBV28
CDR3aa: CATNPNTGELFF
CDR3nt: TGTGCCACCAATCCCAACACCGGGGAGCTGTTTTTT

d_gene: -
j_gene: TRBJ1-1
abundance: -
v_gene: TRBV3-1/TRBV3-2
CDR3aa: CASSQVPGFNTEAFF
CDR3nt: TGTGCCAGCAGCCAAGTCCCCGGTTTCAACACTGAAGCTTTCTTT

d_gene: -
j_gene: TRBJ1-1
abundance: -
v_gene: TRBV7-9
CDR3aa: CASSPWTGSFAEAFF
CDR3nt: TGTGCCAGCAGTCCATGGACGGGGAGTTTCGCTGAAGCTTTCTTT

d_gene: TRBD1
j_gene: TRBJ2-5
abundance: -
v_gene: TRBV7-2
CDR3aa: CASSLNRGRETQYF
CDR3nt: TGTGCCAGCAGCTTAAACAGGGGTCGAGAGACCCAGTACTTC

d_gene: -
j_gene: TRBJ1-1
abundance: -
v_gene: TRBV7-9
CDR3aa: CASKLTDTNTEAFF
CDR3nt: TGTGCCAGCAAGCTTACGGACACGAACACTGAAGCTTTCTTT

d_gene: -
j_gene: TRBJ2-5
abundance: -
v_gene: TRBV9
CDR3aa: CASSPGVLFGETQYF
CDR3nt: TGTGCCAGCAGCCCCGGGGTACTCTTCGGGGAGACCCAGTACTTC

d_gene: -
j_gene: TRBJ2-5
abundance: -
v_gene: TRBV7-2
CDR3aa: CASSLQRGGGETQYF
CDR3nt: TGTGCCAGCAGCTTACAAAGGGGGGGCGGGGAGACCCAGTACTTC

d_gene: TRBD2
j_gene: TRBJ2-3
abundance: few
v_gene: TRBV5-6
CDR3aa: CASSLDRAGAGSDTQYF
CDR3nt: TGTGCCAGCAGCTTGGACCGAGCGGGGGCCGGGTCAGATACGCAGTATTTT

d_gene: -
j_gene: TRBJ1-3
abundance: -
v_gene: TRBV7-9
CDR3aa: CASSSTGAASGNTIYF
CDR3nt: TGTGCCAGCAGCTCGACAGGAGCCGCTTCTGGAAACACCATATATTTT

d_gene: -
j_gene: TRBJ1-4
abundance: -
v_gene: TRBV18
CDR3aa: CASSPQGIGEKLFF
CDR3nt: TGTGCCAGCTCACCACAGGGGATAGGTGAAAAACTGTTTTTT

d_gene: TRBD2
j_gene: TRBJ2-1
abundance: -
v_gene: TRBV5-1
CDR3aa: CASRRPGGLSYNEQFF
CDR3nt: TGCGCCAGCAGACGACCCGGGGGGTTATCCTACAATGAGCAGTTCTTC

d_gene: -
j_gene: TRBJ1-2
abundance: once
v_gene: TRBV5-4
CDR3aa: CASSTQTNYGYTF
CDR3nt: TGTGCCAGCAGCACCCAGACTAACTATGGCTACACCTTC

d_gene: -
j_gene: TRBJ2-7
abundance: -
v_gene: TRBV3-1/TRBV3-2
CDR3aa: CASSPPKTGNSYEQYF
CDR3nt: TGTGCCAGCAGCCCACCCAAAACAGGTAACTCCTACGAGCAGTACTTC

d_gene: -
j_gene: TRBJ1-2
abundance: -
v_gene: TRBV25-1
CDR3aa: CASSELKGGGYTF
CDR3nt: TGTGCCAGCAGTGAATTGAAGGGCGGGGGCTACACCTTC

d_gene: TRBD2
j_gene: TRBJ2-3
abundance: -
v_gene: TRBV20-1
CDR3aa: CSASGQASGTDTQYF
CDR3nt: TGCAGTGCTAGTGGGCAGGCTAGCGGGACAGATACGCAGTATTTT

d_gene: -
j_gene: TRBJ1-1
abundance: -
v_gene: TRBV19
CDR3aa: CASNPQTSGVAEAFF
CDR3nt: TGTGCCAGTAACCCACAAACTTCGGGAGTCGCTGAAGCTTTCTTT

d_gene: TRBD1
j_gene: TRBJ1-1
abundance: -
v_gene: TRBV18
CDR3aa: CASSPGEQGTEAFF
CDR3nt: TGTGCCAGCTCACCGGGGGAACAGGGGACTGAAGCTTTCTTT

d_gene: -
j_gene: TRBJ2-7
abundance: -
v_gene: TRBV19
CDR3aa: CASSIRGGARPLYEQYF
CDR3nt: TGTGCCAGTAGTATTCGAGGGGGGGCGAGACCTCTCTACGAGCAGTACTTC

d_gene: -
j_gene: TRBJ1-2
abundance: -
v_gene: TRBV11-2
CDR3aa: CASSAGIYGYTF
CDR3nt: TGTGCCAGCAGCGCAGGTATATATGGCTACACCTTC

d_gene: -
j_gene: TRBJ1-1
abundance: -
v_gene: TRBV6-2/TRBV6-3
CDR3aa: CASSYSKDSMRTEAFF
CDR3nt: TGTGCCAGCAGTTACTCCAAGGACTCTATGCGCACTGAAGCTTTCTTT

d_gene: -
j_gene: TRBJ1-5
abundance: -
v_gene: TRBV21-1
CDR3aa: CASSKVGEDRHINQPQHF
CDR3nt: TGTGCCAGCAGCAAAGTGGGCGAGGACAGACATATTAATCAGCCCCAGCATTTT

d_gene: -
j_gene: TRBJ1-1
abundance: -
v_gene: TRBV7-2
CDR3aa: CASSSLANRVTEAFF
CDR3nt: TGTGCCAGCAGCTCCTTGGCTAACAGGGTAACTGAAGCTTTCTTT

d_gene: -
j_gene: TRBJ1-6
abundance: -
v_gene: TRBV7-2
CDR3aa: CASSLRTDSPLHF
CDR3nt: TGTGCCAGCAGCCTCAGGACAGATTCACCCCTCCACTTT

d_gene: -
j_gene: TRBJ1-4
abundance: -
v_gene: TRBV15
CDR3aa: CATSRVWGANEKLFF
CDR3nt: TGTGCCACCAGCAGAGTCTGGGGGGCTAATGAAAAACTGTTTTTT

d_gene: TRBD2
j_gene: TRBJ2-5
abundance: -
v_gene: TRBV6-5
CDR3aa: CASSYSGGLAWETQYF
CDR3nt: TGTGCCAGCAGTTACTCTGGGGGACTAGCATGGGAGACCCAGTACTTC

d_gene: TRBD2
j_gene: TRBJ2-5
abundance: -
v_gene: TRBV5-1
CDR3aa: CASWTSGGQETQYF
CDR3nt: TGCGCCAGCTGGACTAGCGGGGGGCAAGAGACCCAGTACTTC

d_gene: -
j_gene: TRBJ2-4
abundance: -
v_gene: TRBV2
CDR3aa: CASSEWSLMLMDF
CDR3nt: TGTGCCAGCAGTGAATGGTCACTCATGCTTATGGACTTC

d_gene: TRBD2
j_gene: TRBJ2-3
abundance: -
v_gene: TRBV5-1
CDR3aa: CASSHPGTSGGLLTDTQYF
CDR3nt: TGCGCCAGCAGCCACCCTGGGACTAGCGGGGGGTTATTAACAGATACGCAGTATTTT

d_gene: TRBD2
j_gene: TRBJ2-3
abundance: -
v_gene: TRBV28
CDR3aa: CASSFSVQTGLVGTDTQYF
CDR3nt: TGTGCCAGCAGTTTCTCGGTTCAGACTGGACTAGTCGGCACAGATACGCAGTATTTT

d_gene: -
j_gene: TRBJ2-7
abundance: -
v_gene: TRBV25-1
CDR3aa: CASSEWNRAYEQYF
CDR3nt: TGTGCCAGCAGTGAATGGAACAGAGCCTACGAGCAGTACTTC

d_gene: -
j_gene: TRBJ1-1
abundance: -
v_gene: TRBV11-3
CDR3aa: CASSPTGGGDTEAFF
CDR3nt: TGTGCCAGCAGCCCGACCGGGGGTGGGGACACTGAAGCTTTCTTT

d_gene: -
j_gene: TRBJ1-1
abundance: -
v_gene: TRBV5-1
CDR3aa: CASSRQTNTEAFF
CDR3nt: TGCGCCAGCAGCCGACAGACGAACACTGAAGCTTTCTTT

d_gene: -
j_gene: TRBJ1-4
abundance: -
v_gene: TRBV19
CDR3aa: CASSRPGVANEKLFF
CDR3nt: TGTGCCAGTAGTCGACCGGGGGTAGCTAATGAAAAACTGTTTTTT

d_gene: -
j_gene: TRBJ2-5
abundance: -
v_gene: TRBV19
CDR3aa: CASSPGQGSAETQYF
CDR3nt: TGTGCCAGTAGCCCAGGACAAGGATCTGCGGAGACCCAGTACTTC

d_gene: -
j_gene: TRBJ2-1
abundance: -
v_gene: TRBV6-2/TRBV6-3
CDR3aa: CASSKRGITYNEQFF
CDR3nt: TGTGCCAGCAGTAAGAGGGGGATCACCTACAATGAGCAGTTCTTC